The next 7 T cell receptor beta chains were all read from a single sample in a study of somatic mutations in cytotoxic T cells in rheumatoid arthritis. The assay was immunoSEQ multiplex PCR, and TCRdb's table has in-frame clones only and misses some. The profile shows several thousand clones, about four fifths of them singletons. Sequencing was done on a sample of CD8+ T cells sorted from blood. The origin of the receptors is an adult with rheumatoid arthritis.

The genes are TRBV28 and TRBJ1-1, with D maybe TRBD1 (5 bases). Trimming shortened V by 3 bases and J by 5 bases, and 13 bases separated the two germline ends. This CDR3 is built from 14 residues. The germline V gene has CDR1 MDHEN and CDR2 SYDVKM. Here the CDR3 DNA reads TGTGCCAGCAGTTTCCGTAACGAGGGGACTGAAGCTTTCTTT. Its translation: CASSFRNEGTEAFF.

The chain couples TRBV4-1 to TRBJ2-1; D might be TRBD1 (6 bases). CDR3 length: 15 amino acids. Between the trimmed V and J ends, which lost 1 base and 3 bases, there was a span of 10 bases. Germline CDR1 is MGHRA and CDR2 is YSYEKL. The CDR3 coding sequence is TGCGCCAGCAGCCAAGGAGGCAGGGGCTACAATGAGCAGTTCTTC. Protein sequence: CASSQGGRGYNEQFF.

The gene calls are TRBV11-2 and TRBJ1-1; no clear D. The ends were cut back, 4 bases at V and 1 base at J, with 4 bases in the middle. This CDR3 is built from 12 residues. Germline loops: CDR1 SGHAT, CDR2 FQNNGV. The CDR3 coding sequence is TGTGCCAGCAGCTATACGAACACTGAAGCTTTCTTT. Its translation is CASSYTNTEAFF. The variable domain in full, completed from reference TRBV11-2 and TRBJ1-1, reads EAGVAQSPRYKIIEKRQSVAFWCNPISGHATLYWYQQILGQGPKLLIQFQNNGVVDDSQLPKDRFSAERLKGVDSTLKIQPAKLEDSAVYLCASSYTNTEAFFGQGTRLTVV.

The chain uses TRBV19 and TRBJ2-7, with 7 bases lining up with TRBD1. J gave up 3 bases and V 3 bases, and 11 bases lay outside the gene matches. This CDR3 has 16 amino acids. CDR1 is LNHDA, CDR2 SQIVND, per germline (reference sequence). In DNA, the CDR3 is TGTGCCAGTAGTATTAGTTTCGGACAGGCAAGCTACGAGCAGTACTTC. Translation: CASSISFGQASYEQYF.

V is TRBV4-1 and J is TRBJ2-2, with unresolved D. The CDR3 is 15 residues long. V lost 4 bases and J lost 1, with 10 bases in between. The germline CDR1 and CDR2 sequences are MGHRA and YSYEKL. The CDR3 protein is CASSLGQLNTGELFF. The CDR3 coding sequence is TGCGCCAGCAGCCTGGGCCAGTTGAACACCGGGGAGCTGTTTTTT.

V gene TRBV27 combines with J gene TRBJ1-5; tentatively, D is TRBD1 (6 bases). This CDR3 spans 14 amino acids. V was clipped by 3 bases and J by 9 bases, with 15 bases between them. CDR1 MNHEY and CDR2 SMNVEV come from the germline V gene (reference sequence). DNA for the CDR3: TGTGCCAGCAGTTTTACAGGGACTAAGGGGCCCCAGCATTTT. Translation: CASSFTGTKGPQHF.

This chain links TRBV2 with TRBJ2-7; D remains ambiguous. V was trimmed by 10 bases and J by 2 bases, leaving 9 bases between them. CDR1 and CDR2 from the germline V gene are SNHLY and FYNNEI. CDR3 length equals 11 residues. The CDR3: CATSDAYEQYF. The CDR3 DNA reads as TGTGCCACCTCGGATGCCTACGAGCAGTACTTC.